The rows below give T cell receptor beta chains drawn from one sample of a study of blood T cell repertoires in COVID-19. TCRdb's table, derived via immunoSEQ multiplex PCR, lists solely in-frame clones and lacks some. The repertoire holds 100,000 to 150,000 clones, 80% to 85% seen once, with around 1.4% in the top ten. Sequences were obtained from peripheral blood. These receptors were obtained from a man aged 60 to 75 with acute or convalescent COVID-19. Each CDR3 is given without its conserved first and last residue.

V	J	CDR3
TRBV3-1/TRBV3-2	TRBJ1-4	ASSQGWAGATVIEKLF
TRBV29-1	TRBJ2-7	SVPGQSYEQY
TRBV6-5	TRBJ2-7	ASSYSTRGFSYEQY
TRBV5-5	TRBJ2-7	ASSRRTSGSFYEQY
TRBV5-1	TRBJ2-3	ASSPGGGTFTDTQY
TRBV5-4	TRBJ1-6	ASSGEEGSYNSPLH
TRBV10-3	TRBJ1-6	AINKENNSPLH
TRBV15	TRBJ2-5	ATSRTGEETQY
TRBV19	TRBJ2-1	ASNRVISNAGGGYNEQF
TRBV6-5	TRBJ1-1	ASSRTANTEAF
TRBV9	TRBJ1-3	ASSVAGTGVLGNTIY
TRBV5-1	TRBJ1-4	ASSFQGAGEKLF
TRBV19	TRBJ2-4	ASSYRRAKNIQY
TRBV30	TRBJ2-7	AWKNEQGGAGYEQY
TRBV19	TRBJ2-7	ASRRDRDSYEQY
TRBV5-1	TRBJ2-7	ASSFGQGAFEQY
TRBV24-1	TRBJ1-1	ATSERALGHGNTEAF
TRBV5-1	TRBJ1-1	ASSLVLTGSGTEAF
TRBV29-1	TRBJ2-2	SVVPGISTGELF
TRBV6-2/TRBV6-3	TRBJ1-1	ASIPSTGQDTEAF
TRBV12-3/TRBV12-4	TRBJ1-5	ASRYSNQPQH
TRBV29-1	TRBJ2-3	SVETMGTDTQY
TRBV29-1	TRBJ2-1	SVNPGLAGYNEQF
TRBV29-1	TRBJ1-1	SVTQGFTEAF
TRBV27	TRBJ2-1	ASKDLAGGWIEQF
TRBV5-1	TRBJ2-3	ASSLGGYDTQY
TRBV5-1	TRBJ2-7	ASSSRLAGGPDVSYEQY
TRBV12-3/TRBV12-4	TRBJ2-7	ASSLAGGYEQY
TRBV24-1	TRBJ1-3	ATSGTPGQAGNTIY
TRBV5-1	TRBJ2-3	ASGTGEKTDTQY
TRBV5-6	TRBJ2-5	ASSYPGTGGETQY
TRBV5-1	TRBJ1-4	ASSSTQGSNEKLF
TRBV9	TRBJ2-7	ASSGDQLEGEQY
TRBV5-1	TRBJ1-2	ASSPGQGSGYT
TRBV4-1	TRBJ2-5	ASSHPEAGRETQY
TRBV19	TRBJ2-7	ASSSRDRPSYEQY
TRBV6-2/TRBV6-3	TRBJ2-1	ASSPDFGVRYNEQF
TRBV19	TRBJ2-3	ASSMWTGGYTDTQY
TRBV7-3	TRBJ2-3	ASSSGLPGDTQY
TRBV13	TRBJ2-7	ASSLLGTYEQY
TRBV5-6	TRBJ2-5	ASSSIPGGPETQY
TRBV4-1	TRBJ2-7	ASSQAGTGDEQY
TRBV5-1	TRBJ1-1	ASSTSNRDSEAF
TRBV5-5	TRBJ2-1	ASSSVPRQGYNEQF
TRBV7-2	TRBJ2-7	ASSLVSQYEQY